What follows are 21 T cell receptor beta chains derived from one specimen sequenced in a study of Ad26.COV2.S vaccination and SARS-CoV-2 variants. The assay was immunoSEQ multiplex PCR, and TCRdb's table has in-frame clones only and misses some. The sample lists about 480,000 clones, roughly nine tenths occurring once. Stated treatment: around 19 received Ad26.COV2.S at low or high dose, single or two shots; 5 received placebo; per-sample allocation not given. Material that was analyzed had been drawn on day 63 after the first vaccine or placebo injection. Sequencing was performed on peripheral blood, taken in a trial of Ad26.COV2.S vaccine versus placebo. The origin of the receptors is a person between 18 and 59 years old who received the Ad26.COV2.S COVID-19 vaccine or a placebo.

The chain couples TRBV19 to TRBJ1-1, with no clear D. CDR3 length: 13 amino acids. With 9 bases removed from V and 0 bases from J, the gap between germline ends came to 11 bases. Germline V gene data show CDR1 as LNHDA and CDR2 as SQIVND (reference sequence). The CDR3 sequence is CASRLKLNTEAFF. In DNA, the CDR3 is TGTGCCAGCCGTCTAAAATTGAACACTGAAGCTTTCTTT. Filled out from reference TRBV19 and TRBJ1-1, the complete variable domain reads DGGITQSPKYLFRKEGQNVTLSCEQNLNHDAMYWYRQDPGQGLRLIYYSQIVNDFQKGDIAEGYSVSREKKESFPLTVTSAQKNPTAFYLCASRLKLNTEAFFGQGTRLTVV.

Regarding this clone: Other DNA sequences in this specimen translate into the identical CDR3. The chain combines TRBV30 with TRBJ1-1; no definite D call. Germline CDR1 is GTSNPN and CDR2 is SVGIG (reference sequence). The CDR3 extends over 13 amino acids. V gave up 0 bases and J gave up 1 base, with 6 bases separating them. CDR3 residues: CAWSVRRNTEAFF. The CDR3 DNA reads TGTGCCTGGAGTGTACGCAGGAACACTGAAGCTTTCTTT. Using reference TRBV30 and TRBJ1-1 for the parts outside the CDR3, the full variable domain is SQTIHQWPATLVQPVGSPLSLECTVEGTSNPNLYWYRQAAGRGLQLLFYSVGIGQISSEVPQNLSASRPQDRQFILSSKKLLLSDSGFYLCAWSVRRNTEAFFGQGTRLTVV.

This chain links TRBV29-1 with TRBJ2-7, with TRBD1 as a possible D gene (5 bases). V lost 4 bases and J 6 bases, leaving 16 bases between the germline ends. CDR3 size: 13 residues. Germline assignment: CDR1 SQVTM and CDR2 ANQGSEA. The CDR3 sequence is CSVVSGLGSEQYF. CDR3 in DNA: TGCAGCGTTGTGTCAGGGTTAGGTAGCGAGCAGTACTTC.

CDR3 coding DNA: TGTGCCAGCAGTTTTCGGGTAAAGAACACTGAAGCTTTCTTT. Amino acids: CASSFRVKNTEAFF. The chain combines TRBV27 with TRBJ1-1; D call uncertain. CDR1 is MNHEY and CDR2 is SMNVEV in the germline V gene (reference sequence). V was cut by 3 bases and J by 1 base, with 9 bases left in between. The CDR3 length is 14 residues.

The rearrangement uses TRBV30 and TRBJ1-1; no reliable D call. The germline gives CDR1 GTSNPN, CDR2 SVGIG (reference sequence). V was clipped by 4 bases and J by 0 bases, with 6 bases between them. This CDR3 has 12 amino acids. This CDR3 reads CAWITLNTEAFF. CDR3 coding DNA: TGTGCCTGGATAACGCTGAACACTGAAGCTTTCTTT.

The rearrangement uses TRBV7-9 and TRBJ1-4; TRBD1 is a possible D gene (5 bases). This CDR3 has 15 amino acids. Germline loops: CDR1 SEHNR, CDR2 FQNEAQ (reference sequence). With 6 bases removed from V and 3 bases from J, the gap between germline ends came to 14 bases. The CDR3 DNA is TGTGCCAGCAGAGATGTTGGGGGTGCTAATGAAAAACTGTTTTTT. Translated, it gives CASRDVGGANEKLFF.

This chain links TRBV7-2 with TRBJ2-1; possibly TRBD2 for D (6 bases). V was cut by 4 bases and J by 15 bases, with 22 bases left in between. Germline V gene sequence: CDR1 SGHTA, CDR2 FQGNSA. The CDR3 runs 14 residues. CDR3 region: CASSSIIGGGEVFF. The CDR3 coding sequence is TGTGCCAGCAGCTCCATTATCGGTGGCGGGGAGGTGTTCTTC.

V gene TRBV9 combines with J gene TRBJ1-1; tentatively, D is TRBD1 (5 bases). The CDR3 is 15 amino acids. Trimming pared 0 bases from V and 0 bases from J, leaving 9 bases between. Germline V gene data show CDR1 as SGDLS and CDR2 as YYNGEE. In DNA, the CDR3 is TGTGCCAGCAGCGTAGTCGACAGCTTGAACACTGAAGCTTTCTTT. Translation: CASSVVDSLNTEAFF.

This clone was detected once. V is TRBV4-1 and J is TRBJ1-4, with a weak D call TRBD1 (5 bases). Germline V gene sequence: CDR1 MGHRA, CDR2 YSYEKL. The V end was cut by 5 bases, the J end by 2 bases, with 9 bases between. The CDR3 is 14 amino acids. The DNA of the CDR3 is TGCGCCAGCAGCAATCCAGGGACTAATGAAAAACTGTTTTTT. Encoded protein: CASSNPGTNEKLFF.

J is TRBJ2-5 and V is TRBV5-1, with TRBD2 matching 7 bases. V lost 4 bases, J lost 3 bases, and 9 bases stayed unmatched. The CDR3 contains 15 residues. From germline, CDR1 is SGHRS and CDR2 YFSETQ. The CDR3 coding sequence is TGCGCCAGCAGCATCTCCGGGACTACTAAAGAGACCCAGTACTTC. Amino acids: CASSISGTTKETQYF.

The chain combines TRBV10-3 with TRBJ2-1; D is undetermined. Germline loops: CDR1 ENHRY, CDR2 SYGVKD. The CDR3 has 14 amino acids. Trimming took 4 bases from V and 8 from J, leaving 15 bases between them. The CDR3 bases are TGTGCCATCAGTGTGGCAGGATCTCTAGATGAGCAGTTCTTC. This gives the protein CAISVAGSLDEQFF.

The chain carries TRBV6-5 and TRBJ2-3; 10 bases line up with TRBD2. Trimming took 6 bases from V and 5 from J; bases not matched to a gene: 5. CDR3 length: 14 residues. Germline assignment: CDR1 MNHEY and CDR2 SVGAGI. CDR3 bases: TGTGCCAGCAGGGCCCGACTAGCGGGAGATACGCAGTATTTT. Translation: CASRARLAGDTQYF.

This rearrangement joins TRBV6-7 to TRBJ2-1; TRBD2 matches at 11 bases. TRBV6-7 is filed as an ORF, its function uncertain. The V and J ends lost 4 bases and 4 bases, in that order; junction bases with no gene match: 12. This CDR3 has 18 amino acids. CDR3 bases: TGTGCCAGCAGTTGCCCCGGGGTAGCGGGAGGGGAATACAATGAGCAGTTCTTC. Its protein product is CASSCPGVAGGEYNEQFF.

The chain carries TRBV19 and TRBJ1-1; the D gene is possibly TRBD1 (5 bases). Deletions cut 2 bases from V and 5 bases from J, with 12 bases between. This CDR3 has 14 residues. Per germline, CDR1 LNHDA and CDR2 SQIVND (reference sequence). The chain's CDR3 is CASSIFPGGTEAFF. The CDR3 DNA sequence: TGTGCCAGTAGTATATTCCCCGGGGGTACTGAAGCTTTCTTT.

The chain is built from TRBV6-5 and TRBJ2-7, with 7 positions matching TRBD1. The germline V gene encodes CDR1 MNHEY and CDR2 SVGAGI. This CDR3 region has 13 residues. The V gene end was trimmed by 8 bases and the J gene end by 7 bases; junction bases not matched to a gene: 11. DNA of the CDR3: TGTGCCAGCGAAACAGGGGTACGGGTGGAGCAGTACTTC. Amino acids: CASETGVRVEQYF.

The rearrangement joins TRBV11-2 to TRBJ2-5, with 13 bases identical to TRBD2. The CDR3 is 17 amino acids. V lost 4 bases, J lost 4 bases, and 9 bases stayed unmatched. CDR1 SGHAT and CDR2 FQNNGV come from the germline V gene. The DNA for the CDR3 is TGTGCCAGCAGCTCACGGACTAGCGGGAGATGGGGAGAGACCCAGTACTTC. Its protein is CASSSRTSGRWGETQYF.

As DNA, the CDR3 is TGTGCCAGCAGCGTGCGGACAGGGGCTAGCACAGATACGCAGTATTTT. Amino acids: CASSVRTGASTDTQYF. This sequence joins TRBV9 and TRBJ2-3; 9 bases are shared with TRBD1. V gave up 2 bases and J gave up 0 bases; unmatched junction bases: 4. Germline assignment: CDR1 SGDLS and CDR2 YYNGEE. The CDR3 spans 16 residues.

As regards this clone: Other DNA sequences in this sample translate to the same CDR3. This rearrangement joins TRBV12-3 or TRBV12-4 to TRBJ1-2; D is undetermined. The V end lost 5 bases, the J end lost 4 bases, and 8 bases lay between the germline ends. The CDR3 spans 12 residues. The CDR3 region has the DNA TGTGCCAGCAGTCCTGGACCCTATGGCTACACCTTC. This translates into CASSPGPYGYTF.

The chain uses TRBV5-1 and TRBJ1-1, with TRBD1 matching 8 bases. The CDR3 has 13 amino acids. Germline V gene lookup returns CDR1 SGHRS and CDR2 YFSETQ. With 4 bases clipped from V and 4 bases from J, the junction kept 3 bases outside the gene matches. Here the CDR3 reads CASSEQGGTEAFF. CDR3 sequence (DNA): TGCGCCAGCAGCGAACAGGGGGGCACTGAAGCTTTCTTT.

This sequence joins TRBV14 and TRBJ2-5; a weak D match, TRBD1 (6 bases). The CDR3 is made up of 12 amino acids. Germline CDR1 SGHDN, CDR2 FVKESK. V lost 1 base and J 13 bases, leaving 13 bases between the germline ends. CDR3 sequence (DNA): TGTGCCAGCAGCCAAGGAACCAGGGGCCTGTACTTC. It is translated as CASSQGTRGLYF.

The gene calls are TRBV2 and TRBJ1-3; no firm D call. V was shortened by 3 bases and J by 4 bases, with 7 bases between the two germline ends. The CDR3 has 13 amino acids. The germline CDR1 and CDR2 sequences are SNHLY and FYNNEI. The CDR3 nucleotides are TGTGCCAGCAGTGAGTCGCAGGGAAACACCATATATTTT. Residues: CASSESQGNTIYF.